Detailed here is one T cell receptor (beta chain). This sample was taken from a study of control samples from healthy donors and cancer patients. Profiled with immunoSEQ multiplex PCR; TCRdb holds only in-frame clones, not every one. The sample lists approximately 150,000 clones; 95% to 96% were seen once. The ends were cut back, 6 bases at V and 0 bases at J, with 12 bases in the middle. The germline V gene encodes CDR1 MNHEY and CDR2 SVGAGI. The CDR3 consists of 14 residues. The specimen was blood. The chain joins TRBV6-5 to TRBJ2-7; maybe TRBD2 (6 bases). This clonotype was sampled from a woman in her 30s in good health. CDR3 residues: CASRDGTHSYEQYF. CDR3 sequence (DNA): TGTGCCAGCAGAGACGGGACTCACTCCTACGAGCAGTACTTC.